These T cell receptor beta chains were read from a single sample in a study of PD-L1 blockade in urothelial cancer. Clones were read by immunoSEQ multiplex PCR, and TCRdb kept only the in-frame ones, dropping some. The profile shows over 100,000 clones, less than 95% of them singletons. Sequenced here: PBMCs, sampled around atezolizumab (anti-PD-L1) treatment. The receptors were sampled from a man in his 60s with urothelial cancer. CDR3s include the opening cysteine and the closing phenylalanine or tryptophan. D genes are given only for firm matches. Clone sizes are given selectively: once, few, many, or a class where the clone is expanded.

size	D	V	J	CDR3	DNA
once	-	TRBV10-2	TRBJ2-2	CASSESTNGELFF	TGCGCCAGCAGTGAGTCAACTAACGGGGAGCTGTTTTTT
-	TRBD1	TRBV27	TRBJ2-2	CASSPGTVSTGELFF	TGTGCCAGCAGTCCCGGGACAGTAAGCACCGGGGAGCTGTTTTTT
-	-	TRBV10-3	TRBJ1-1	CAISEGGLNTEAFF	TGTGCCATCAGTGAAGGGGGATTGAACACTGAAGCTTTCTTT
once	TRBD2	TRBV5-1	TRBJ2-1	CASSARRTSGVGEQFF	TGCGCCAGCAGCGCCCGACGGACTAGCGGGGTTGGTGAGCAGTTCTTC
-	-	TRBV21-1	TRBJ2-3	CATFFSTDTQYF	TGTGCCACCTTTTTTAGCACAGATACGCAGTATTTT
-	TRBD1	TRBV7-2	TRBJ2-1	CASSLRTGAYNEQFF	TGTGCCAGCAGCTTACGCACAGGGGCGTACAATGAGCAGTTCTTC
-	-	TRBV6-5	TRBJ1-2	CASSYAAGGNYGYTF	TGTGCCAGCAGTTACGCGGCAGGAGGGAACTATGGCTACACCTTC
-	-	TRBV7-2	TRBJ1-5	CASSFGRGGNQPQHF	TGTGCCAGCAGCTTTGGCCGGGGAGGCAATCAGCCCCAGCATTTT
-	TRBD2	TRBV7-2	TRBJ2-7	CASSSRLAGGDSSYEQYF	TGTGCCAGCAGCTCGCGACTAGCGGGGGGAGATTCCTCCTACGAGCAGTACTTC
-	TRBD1	TRBV9	TRBJ1-1	CASSGTGWNTEAFF	TGTGCCAGCAGCGGGACAGGGTGGAACACTGAAGCTTTCTTT
-	-	TRBV5-1	TRBJ1-1	CASNPGGGSNTEAFF	TGCGCCAGCAACCCCGGGGGAGGGTCGAACACTGAAGCTTTCTTT
once	TRBD1	TRBV19	TRBJ1-6	CASSISPGGLSGSPLHF	TGTGCCAGTAGTATAAGCCCAGGGGGTCTGAGTGGTTCACCCCTCCACTTT
-	TRBD2	TRBV7-3	TRBJ2-1	CASSPGGGEQFF	TGTGCCAGCAGCCCGGGAGGTGGGGAGCAGTTCTTC
once	TRBD2	TRBV9	TRBJ2-1	CASSGGTSGGREQFF	TGTGCCAGCAGCGGTGGGACTAGCGGGGGAAGGGAGCAGTTCTTC
-	-	TRBV29-1	TRBJ2-3	CSVGQSPSTDTQYF	TGCAGCGTCGGACAGAGCCCTAGCACAGATACGCAGTATTTT
-	-	TRBV19	TRBJ2-7	CASSRTVTSYEQYF	TGTGCCAGTAGTCGTACAGTAACCTCCTACGAGCAGTACTTC
-	-	TRBV19	TRBJ2-1	CASSQQGSTYNEQFF	TGTGCCAGTAGCCAACAGGGTTCGACCTACAATGAGCAGTTCTTC
-	-	TRBV6-6	TRBJ1-5	CASSYLQGLGIPPQHF	TGTGCCAGCAGTTACTTACAGGGTCTGGGAATACCGCCCCAGCATTTT
few	TRBD1	TRBV7-8	TRBJ2-5	CASSPVRTGGRETQYF	TGTGCCAGCAGCCCGGTTAGGACAGGGGGGCGAGAGACCCAGTACTTC
-	TRBD1	TRBV7-2	TRBJ2-5	CASSLGTGGRRGGETQYF	TGTGCCAGCAGCCTGGGGACAGGGGGACGCCGTGGGGGAGAGACCCAGTACTTC
-	-	TRBV10-1	TRBJ2-7	CASSGITGSHEQYF	TGCGCCAGCAGTGGAATAACAGGGAGCCACGAGCAGTACTTC
once	-	TRBV27	TRBJ2-5	CASSLSAGALGETQYF	TGTGCCAGCAGTTTATCTGCGGGGGCCTTGGGAGAGACCCAGTACTTC
-	TRBD1	TRBV7-9	TRBJ1-2	CASSLGQGYGYTF	TGTGCCAGCAGCCTAGGACAGGGTTACGGCTACACCTTC
-	-	TRBV11-2	TRBJ1-2	CASSSYRDAKGGYTF	TGTGCCAGCAGCTCCTACAGGGACGCCAAGGGTGGCTACACCTTC
-	-	TRBV14	TRBJ1-1	CASSPYTLNTEAFF	TGTGCCAGCAGCCCTTACACCTTGAACACTGAAGCTTTCTTT
-	-	TRBV5-6	TRBJ1-1	CASSLFTGGTEAFF	TGTGCCAGCAGCTTGTTCACGGGGGGGACTGAAGCTTTCTTT
-	-	TRBV5-8	TRBJ2-5	CASRLQGSETQYF	TGTGCCAGCAGACTCCAGGGGTCGGAGACCCAGTACTTC
-	TRBD2	TRBV29-1	TRBJ2-3	CSGTSGTDTQYF	TGCAGCGGGACTAGCGGGACAGATACGCAGTATTTT
-	-	TRBV6-1	TRBJ1-1	CASSSTQGANTEAFF	TGTGCCAGCAGTTCCACTCAGGGCGCTAACACTGAAGCTTTCTTT
-	-	TRBV19	TRBJ2-5	CASRRRGTQETQYF	TGTGCCAGTAGAAGGCGGGGAACTCAAGAGACCCAGTACTTC
-	-	TRBV20-1	TRBJ1-2	CSAYSYGYTF	TGCAGTGCTTATAGCTATGGCTACACCTTC
-	-	TRBV19	TRBJ1-3	CASSAEDSRSGNTIYF	TGTGCCAGTAGTGCGGAGGACAGTCGCTCTGGAAACACCATATATTTT
once	-	TRBV30	TRBJ2-5	CAWSVQGGLETQYF	TGTGCCTGGAGTGTACAGGGGGGGCTTGAGACCCAGTACTTC
-	-	TRBV5-1	TRBJ1-1	CASSLDGRTNTEAFF	TGCGCCAGCAGCTTGGATGGCCGAACGAACACTGAAGCTTTCTTT
few	TRBD2	TRBV30	TRBJ2-7	CAWSVGSGRYYEQYF	TGTGCCTGGAGTGTAGGGAGCGGGAGGTACTACGAGCAGTACTTC
-	TRBD1	TRBV5-8	TRBJ2-3	CASSLLGQLATDTQYF	TGTGCCAGCAGCTTATTGGGACAGCTAGCCACAGATACGCAGTATTTT
-	-	TRBV18	TRBJ1-1	CASSPPVGGGTEAFF	TGTGCCAGCTCACCACCGGTGGGGGGTGGCACTGAAGCTTTCTTT
-	-	TRBV7-2	TRBJ1-5	CASSQGGSLDSNQPQHF	TGTGCCAGCAGCCAGGGAGGGAGTCTCGATAGCAATCAGCCCCAGCATTTT
-	TRBD1	TRBV7-3	TRBJ2-1	CASSSTGWGQGNNNEQFF	TGTGCCAGCAGCTCCACCGGTTGGGGACAGGGTAACAACAATGAGCAGTTCTTC
-	-	TRBV4-3	TRBJ2-5	CASSQDQGSYETQYF	TGCGCCAGCAGCCAAGACCAGGGTTCTTATGAGACCCAGTACTTC
few	-	TRBV9	TRBJ1-1	CASSPRVARNTEAFF	TGTGCCAGCAGCCCACGGGTCGCCCGGAACACTGAAGCTTTCTTT
-	-	TRBV11-2	TRBJ1-5	CASSLGPDQPQHF	TGTGCCAGCAGCTTAGGGCCTGATCAGCCCCAGCATTTT
-	TRBD1	TRBV19	TRBJ2-1	CASSTQGGFYNEQFF	TGTGCCAGTAGTACACAGGGGGGCTTCTATAATGAGCAGTTCTTC
-	TRBD1	TRBV5-1	TRBJ1-1	CASSPATGAGTEAFF	TGCGCCAGCAGTCCCGCGACAGGGGCGGGCACTGAAGCTTTCTTT
-	TRBD2	TRBV19	TRBJ2-1	CASSIRAGGNNEQFF	TGTGCCAGTAGTATCCGGGCGGGGGGCAACAATGAGCAGTTCTTC
-	-	TRBV19	TRBJ1-5	CASSPAQGHLNQPQHF	TGTGCCAGTAGCCCCGCCCAGGGACACCTTAATCAGCCCCAGCATTTT
-	-	TRBV30	TRBJ1-3	CAWRAPTGGNTIYF	TGTGCCTGGAGAGCACCTACAGGTGGAAACACCATATATTTT